This T cell receptor beta chain was sequenced in a study of neurological immune-mediated disorders. General observations from the study: TCR-beta repertoires seemed private in all groups, with no expanded CDR3 amino acid sequences shared.

Time point meaning: longitudinal time-point 3. The unsorted libraries had their origin in 2 million PBMCs stored at -80 C. Synthesis of cDNA was accomplished via 5'RACE employing 10-nucleotide random UMIs. Over 170 million TCR-beta sequences from 15-18 subjects came out of each sequencing run. MiXCR, applied by TCRdb to the 5' RACE reads, yields one record per CDR3 protein. The table records about 45,000 distinct CDR3 sequences, less than 15% of them present only once. At least ten counts were recorded for this clonotype. Its antigen is not known. Sample: PBMCs. The origin of this receptor is a man aged 30 to 45 in good health.

The CDR3 sequence: CSVWTGTYEQYF. In DNA form, the CDR3 reads TGCAGCGTATGGACAGGGACCTACGAGCAGTACTTC. The chain uses TRBV29-1 and TRBJ2-7; 8 positions match TRBD1. The trim removed 6 bases at V and 2 bases at J, leaving 3 bases unmatched. CDR1 and CDR2 (germline): SQVTM, ANQGSEA. This CDR3 has 12 residues.